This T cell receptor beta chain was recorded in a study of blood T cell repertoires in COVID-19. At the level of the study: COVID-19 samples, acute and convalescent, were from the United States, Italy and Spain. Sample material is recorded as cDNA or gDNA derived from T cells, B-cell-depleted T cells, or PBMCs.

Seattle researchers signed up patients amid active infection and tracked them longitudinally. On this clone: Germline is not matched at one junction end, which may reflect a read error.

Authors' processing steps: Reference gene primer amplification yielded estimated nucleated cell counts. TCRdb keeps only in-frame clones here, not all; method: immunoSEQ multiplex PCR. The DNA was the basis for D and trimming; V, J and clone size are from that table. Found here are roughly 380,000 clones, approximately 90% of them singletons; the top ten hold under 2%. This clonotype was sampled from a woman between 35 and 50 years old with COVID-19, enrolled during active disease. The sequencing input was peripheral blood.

CDR3 region: CAWSVGALGRF. The CDR3 DNA follows: TGTGCCTGGAGTGTAGGGGCCCTCGGTCGCTTT. The chain recombines TRBV30 with TRBJ1-6; a possible D gene is TRBD1 (5 bases). In germline, CDR1 is GTSNPN, CDR2 SVGIG (reference sequence). This CDR3 spans 11 amino acids.